The 21 T cell receptor beta chains in this list originate from one sample, sequenced in a study of shared clonotypes between healthy human individuals. Here immunoSEQ multiplex PCR was the method, and the copy in TCRdb shows in-frame clones only, minus some. Of just over 2,000,000 clones in the sample, 85% to 95% were seen once. Sequencing input: naive CD4+ T cells sorted from blood. Subset reported: CD45RA+ positively selected. These receptors originate from a man between 18 and 35 years old in good health.

J is TRBJ1-1 and V is TRBV6-5; 8 nucleotides line up with TRBD1. The CDR3 contains 12 residues. J gave up 7 bases and V 7 bases, and 5 bases lay outside the gene matches. Per germline, CDR1 MNHEY and CDR2 SVGAGI. For the CDR3, the DNA is TGTGCCAGCAAGCAGGGGGCTGGTGAAGCTTTCTTT. Amino acids: CASKQGAGEAFF.

The CDR3 spells CASSDSGGPPDTQYF. For the CDR3, the DNA is TGTGCCAGCAGTGATAGCGGGGGGCCCCCGGATACGCAGTATTTT. The chain has TRBV28 and TRBJ2-3; 10 positions match TRBD2. The CDR3 contains 15 residues. Looked up from germline, CDR1 is MDHEN and CDR2 is SYDVKM. V gave up 5 bases and J gave up 6 bases; unmatched junction bases: 8.

The CDR3 loop reads CAWSWDRVGEQYF. CDR3 bases: TGTGCCTGGAGTTGGGACAGGGTCGGCGAGCAGTACTTC. The V gene is TRBV30, the J gene TRBJ2-7; 9 bases align to TRBD1. There are 13 residues in the CDR3. V lost 2 bases, J lost 6 bases, and 5 bases stayed unmatched. Germline values: CDR1 GTSNPN, CDR2 SVGIG (reference sequence).

This clone appeared a single time. V gene TRBV18 combines with J gene TRBJ2-1; D call uncertain. The CDR3 runs to 14 residues. The V gene lost 3 bases and the J gene lost 9 bases, with 15 bases spanning the gap. Germline CDR1 reads KGHSH; CDR2 reads LQKENI. The CDR3 spells CASSPPGGPPEQFF. DNA of the CDR3: TGTGCCAGCTCACCTCCAGGCGGCCCCCCTGAGCAGTTCTTC.

V gene TRBV5-4 combines with J gene TRBJ2-5; 9 positions match TRBD2. Germline V gives CDR1 SGHNT, CDR2 YYREEE (reference sequence). The CDR3 runs to 14 residues. Trimming at V came to 4 bases and at J to 3 bases, leaving 4 bases not matched to a gene. CDR3 nucleotide sequence: TGTGCCAGCAGCGGGGCTAGCGGGAAAGAGACCCAGTACTTC. Its protein product is CASSGASGKETQYF. Full variable domain (missing parts from reference TRBV5-4 and TRBJ2-5): ETGVTQSPTHLIKTRGQQVTLRCSSQSGHNTVSWYQQALGQGPQFIFQYYREEENGRGNFPPRFSGLQFPNYSSELNVNALELDDSALYLCASSGASGKETQYFGPGTRLLVL.

V and J are TRBV18 and TRBJ1-3; D gene unclear. Germline-derived CDR1 and CDR2 are KGHSH and LQKENI. Trimming removed 3 bases at V and 2 bases at J, with 11 bases between. The CDR3 covers 15 residues. CDR3 residues: CASSPAGRPGNTIYF. The CDR3 bases are TGTGCCAGCTCACCCGCGGGAAGACCTGGAAACACCATATATTTT.

Regarding this clone: Different DNA sequences within this sample yield the same CDR3. The chain joins TRBV4-3 to TRBJ2-7; possible D gene TRBD2, 6 bases. Trimming left V 0 bases short and J 3 bases short, with 9 bases between. Germline V gives CDR1 LGHNA, CDR2 YSLEER. The CDR3 has 14 residues. This chain's CDR3 is CASSQDLGGYEQYF. The DNA for the CDR3 is TGCGCCAGCAGCCAAGATTTGGGAGGCTACGAGCAGTACTTC.

CDR3 nucleotide sequence: TGCAGCGCTGAGGGACACACAGAGCAGTTCTTC. This translates into CSAEGHTEQFF. V and J are TRBV29-1 and TRBJ2-1; D may be TRBD1 (6 bases). In germline, CDR1 is SQVTM, CDR2 ANQGSEA. V was cut by 7 bases and J by 10 bases, with 14 bases left in between. The CDR3 has 11 amino acids.

This clone was seen just once. The chain combines TRBV6-5 with TRBJ2-6, with D perhaps TRBD2 (6 bases). The V gene's germline CDR1 is MNHEY and CDR2 SVGAGI. This CDR3 region has 14 residues. Trimming removed 7 bases at V and 1 base at J, with 8 bases between. CDR3 nucleotide sequence: TGTGCCAGCATGGGGGGATCTGGGGCCAACGTCCTGACTTTC. Translation gives CASMGGSGANVLTF.

This rearrangement joins TRBV19 to TRBJ1-6; D might be TRBD1 (5 bases). CDR1 and CDR2 (germline): LNHDA, SQIVND (reference sequence). V was pared by 7 bases and J by 7 bases, with 20 bases between. This CDR3 is built from 16 residues. The CDR3 nucleotides read TGTGCCAGTACCTTAGGGGCCACAGTGGGCAATTCACCCCTCCACTTT. Its translation is CASTLGATVGNSPLHF.

The V gene is TRBV11-2, the J gene TRBJ1-1; possibly TRBD1 for D (5 bases). Germline V gene lookup returns CDR1 SGHAT and CDR2 FQNNGV. This CDR3 contains 14 residues. The germline V and J ends were trimmed by 3 bases and 5 bases, with 13 bases remaining between them. The CDR3: CASSLSTGLTEAFF. Here the CDR3 DNA reads TGTGCCAGCAGCTTGAGCACAGGACTTACTGAAGCTTTCTTT.

The count of this clone is one. J is TRBJ2-3 and V is TRBV5-1, with 9 positions matching TRBD1. CDR3 length equals 16 residues. With 4 bases clipped from V and 0 bases from J, the junction kept 6 bases outside the gene matches. Germline values: CDR1 SGHRS, CDR2 YFSETQ. The CDR3 coding sequence is TGCGCCAGCAGCCCCGGGGACAGGGTGAGCACAGATACGCAGTATTTT. Protein sequence: CASSPGDRVSTDTQYF.

The chain employs TRBV6-4 and TRBJ2-2, with 10 bases lining up with TRBD1. This CDR3 is 13 amino acids long. Germline CDR1 MRHNA, CDR2 SNTAGT. The J segment lost 5 bases and the V segment lost 8 bases, leaving 2 bases of the junction unmatched. CDR3 nucleotide sequence: TGTGCCAGCGGGACAGGGGTTACCGGGGAGCTGTTTTTT. Protein product: CASGTGVTGELFF.

The CDR3 sequence is CASSKQGVTDTQYF. CDR3 coding DNA: TGTGCCAGCAGCAAGCAAGGGGTCACAGATACGCAGTATTTT. The chain carries TRBV7-3 and TRBJ2-3, with D perhaps matching TRBD1 (5 bases). The germline V gene encodes CDR1 SGHTA and CDR2 FQGTGA. Deletions cut 5 bases from V and 2 bases from J, with 11 bases between. This CDR3 has 14 amino acids.

The J gene is TRBJ2-5, the V gene TRBV18; TRBD1 might be the D (6 bases). This CDR3 spans 15 amino acids. In germline, CDR1 is KGHSH, CDR2 LQKENI. Trimming removed 3 bases from V and 7 bases from J, with 18 bases in between. CDR3 protein: CASSPNPGVEGTQYF. Here the CDR3 DNA reads TGTGCCAGCTCACCGAACCCAGGGGTTGAGGGGACCCAGTACTTC.

The table lists this clone with a few counts. Other DNA sequences in this specimen translate into the identical CDR3. The CDR3 DNA reads TGTGCCAGCAGTTACAATTACGAGCAGTACTTC. Protein product: CASSYNYEQYF. This chain links TRBV6-6 with TRBJ2-7; D call uncertain. CDR1 is MNHNY and CDR2 is SVGAGI in the germline V gene (reference sequence). Trimming took 2 bases from V and 4 from J, leaving 3 bases between them. The CDR3 is 11 residues long.

The genes are TRBV7-9 and TRBJ1-5; D perhaps matches TRBD1 (6 bases). Germline-derived CDR1 and CDR2 are SEHNR and FQNEAQ (reference sequence). V was shortened by 1 base and J by 9 bases, with 13 bases between the two germline ends. The CDR3 has 14 amino acids. CDR3 sequence reads: CASSLGGGVTPQHF. CDR3 nucleotide sequence: TGTGCCAGCAGCTTAGGAGGGGGAGTTACGCCCCAGCATTTT.

This clone has a single count. The identical CDR3 is also encoded by other nucleotide sequences in the sample. The V gene is TRBV25-1, the J gene TRBJ2-7; the D gene is possibly TRBD1 (6 bases). CDR3 size: 13 residues. Germline loops: CDR1 MGHDK, CDR2 SYGVNS. Trimming left V 6 bases short and J 2 bases short, with 11 bases between. CDR3 loop: CASSVTGTYEQYF. CDR3 in DNA: TGTGCCAGCAGCGTCACAGGGACCTACGAGCAGTACTTC.

The rearrangement joins TRBV4-1 to TRBJ1-3, with 7 nucleotides matching TRBD1. The CDR3 sequence is 16 residues long. V dropped 4 bases and J dropped 1; count of bases not matched to a gene: 7. Per germline, CDR1 MGHRA and CDR2 YSYEKL. CDR3 in amino acids: CASSPTGTRSGNTIYF. Here the CDR3 DNA reads TGCGCCAGCAGCCCGACAGGGACCCGTTCTGGAAACACCATATATTTT.

This clone was counted a single time. The chain carries TRBV23-1 and TRBJ2-7; TRBD1 matches at 8 bases. TRBV23-1 belongs to the ORF category, with a function that is uncertain. CDR3 length: 17 residues. Germline trimming cut 6 bases from V and 2 bases from J; bases unmatched to any gene: 15. In nucleotides, the CDR3 is TGCGCCAGCAGCCTTCAAACCGGGACAGGAGTTACCTACGAGCAGTACTTC. Amino acids: CASSLQTGTGVTYEQYF.

The rearrangement links TRBV5-6 to TRBJ2-1; D could derive from TRBD1 or TRBD2 (5 bases each). This CDR3 contains 14 residues. The germline V gene encodes CDR1 SGHDT and CDR2 YYEEEE. V shed 1 base and J shed 7 bases, with 12 bases lying between them. The CDR3 is CASSLLGAQNEQFF. The CDR3 nucleotides read TGTGCCAGCAGCTTGCTCGGGGCCCAGAATGAGCAGTTCTTC.